This T cell receptor (beta chain) is drawn from a study of CD8 T cells in Susac syndrome. TEMRA cells were enriched by FACS, and CD4+ and CD8+ T cells were negatively isolated. Random-hexamer reverse transcription was applied to roughly 0.5 to 1 ug RNA. TCRdb reprocessed the immunoSEQ multiplex PCR reads via MiXCR and lists one record per CDR3 protein. Altogether fewer than 85,000 distinct CDR3 sequences are present, 85% to 95% being singletons, with the ten largest covering 0.35% to 0.5%. Trimming removed 0 bases from V and 2 bases from J; junction bases left unmatched: 3. The CDR3 spans 15 residues. Per germline, CDR1 KGHSH and CDR2 LQKENI.

This receptor was taken from a human donor with multiple sclerosis. The chain employs TRBV18 and TRBJ2-7; 8 positions agree with TRBD1. Sequenced material: CD8+ T cells from PBMCs. The CDR3 reads CASSPPSGGPYEQYF. The CDR3, as DNA: TGTGCCAGCTCACCACCATCAGGGGGCCCCTACGAGCAGTACTTC.